The 15 T cell receptor beta chains given below trace back to one sample, sequenced in a study of blood T cell repertoires in COVID-19. Here immunoSEQ multiplex PCR was the method, and the copy in TCRdb shows in-frame clones only, minus some. The sample consists of a few hundred thousand clones, more than 75% of them appearing once. The sample taken for sequencing was peripheral blood. These receptors were collected from a man in his fifties or sixties who had recovered from COVID-19.

This chain joins TRBV6-4 and TRBJ1-1; TRBD1 matches at 8 bases. Germline CDR1 and CDR2: MRHNA and SNTAGT. The CDR3 consists of 18 residues. With V trimmed by 4 bases and J by 0 bases, 13 bases remained unmatched. DNA of the CDR3: TGTGCCAGCAGTGTGGTCCAGGGGGCAAGGAAAATGAACACTGAAGCTTTCTTT. Residues: CASSVVQGARKMNTEAFF.

CDR3 loop: CASSPPGLGYGYTF. The CDR3 nucleotides are TGTGCCAGCAGCCCACCGGGGTTGGGCTATGGCTACACCTTC. The chain links TRBV5-5 to TRBJ1-2; D not resolved. There are 14 residues in the CDR3. Trimming took 4 bases from V and 4 from J, leaving 14 bases between them. CDR1 SGHKS and CDR2 YYEKEE come from the germline V gene (reference sequence).

The DNA of the CDR3 is TGTGCCAGCAGGGTCGGAGGACAGGGGTCCTACGAGCAGTACTTC. This sequence encodes CASRVGGQGSYEQYF. The chain recombines TRBV2 with TRBJ2-7; TRBD1 agrees at 9 bases. The ends lost 6 bases at V and 1 base at J; junction bases unmatched: 7. Germline V CDR1 and CDR2: SNHLY, FYNNEI. This CDR3 has 15 residues.

The chain employs TRBV12-3 or TRBV12-4 and TRBJ1-1; D not resolved. V was clipped by 3 bases and J by 7 bases, with 12 bases between them. This CDR3 is built from 13 residues. The CDR3 DNA reads TGTGCCAGCAGTTTTCGGGAAGACGGTGAAGCTTTCTTT. This encodes CASSFREDGEAFF.

The gene calls are TRBV30 and TRBJ1-6; no clear D gene. Germline V lookup: CDR1 GTSNPN, CDR2 SVGIG (reference sequence). V was shortened by 3 bases and J by 7 bases, with 13 bases between the two germline ends. The CDR3 length is 14 residues. CDR3 region: CAWRANIVNSPLHF. CDR3 nucleotides: TGTGCCTGGAGGGCAAATATCGTAAATTCACCCCTCCACTTT.

The gene calls are TRBV5-4 and TRBJ1-6; 7 nucleotides match TRBD1. The CDR3 covers 15 residues. Unmatched junction bases numbered 9, after V lost 4 bases and J lost 8 bases. CDR1 is SGHNT and CDR2 is YYREEE in the germline V gene (reference sequence). This CDR3 reads CASSPMGRGDSPLHF. The CDR3, as DNA: TGTGCCAGCAGCCCCATGGGCAGGGGGGATTCACCCCTCCACTTT.

The DNA for the CDR3 is TGCAGCGTGGGACAGGTCTATGGCTACACCTTC. This codes for CSVGQVYGYTF. The chain recombines TRBV29-1 with TRBJ1-2; 8 positions match TRBD1. The CDR3 covers 11 residues. The V gene end was trimmed by 6 bases and the J gene end by 4 bases; junction bases not matched to a gene: 1. Germline-derived CDR1 and CDR2 are SQVTM and ANQGSEA.

The V gene is TRBV10-3, the J gene TRBJ2-1, with TRBD1 identical over 7 bases. The CDR3 sequence is 15 residues long. In germline, CDR1 is ENHRY, CDR2 SYGVKD. With V trimmed by 6 bases and J by 5 bases, 10 bases remained unmatched. The CDR3 is CAISSNPGQNNEQFF. The DNA for the CDR3 is TGTGCCATCAGCTCCAATCCGGGACAGAACAATGAGCAGTTCTTC.

This clone was seen only a few times. The chain has TRBV19 and TRBJ1-5; D remains unclear. The CDR3 is 12 residues long. V was cut by 6 bases and J by 3 bases, with 6 bases left in between. From germline, CDR1 is LNHDA and CDR2 SQIVND (reference sequence). Written as DNA, the CDR3 is TGTGCCAGTAGCTTCCCCAATCAGCCCCAGCATTTT. Translation gives CASSFPNQPQHF. Full variable domain (missing parts from reference TRBV19 and TRBJ1-5): DGGITQSPKYLFRKEGQNVTLSCEQNLNHDAMYWYRQDPGQGLRLIYYSQIVNDFQKGDIAEGYSVSREKKESFPLTVTSAQKNPTAFYLCASSFPNQPQHFGDGTRLSIL.

This sequence joins TRBV19 and TRBJ1-2, with D possibly being TRBD1 (6 bases). This CDR3 is built from 12 residues. V dropped 5 bases and J dropped 8 bases, with 12 bases sitting between them. Looked up from germline, CDR1 is LNHDA and CDR2 is SQIVND (reference sequence). CDR3 residues: CASSVQGQGYTF. The CDR3 nucleotides read TGTGCCAGTAGTGTACAGGGTCAGGGCTACACCTTC.

V usage is TRBV13 and J usage is TRBJ2-3; 7 bases fit TRBD2. This CDR3 comprises 16 residues. After removal of 1 base from V and 0 bases from J, the junction contained 4 bases not matched to a gene. The germline V gene encodes CDR1 PRHDT and CDR2 FYEKMQ (reference sequence). The CDR3 sequence is CASSLVTGGSTDTQYF. For the CDR3, the DNA is TGTGCCAGCAGCTTAGTTACGGGGGGTAGCACAGATACGCAGTATTTT. The full variable domain, in which reference TRBV13 and TRBJ2-3 provide the parts outside the CDR3, is AAGVIQSPRHLIKEKRETATLKCYPIPRHDTVYWYQQGPGQDPQFLISFYEKMQSDKGSIPDRFSAQQFSDYHSELNMSSLELGDSALYFCASSLVTGGSTDTQYFGPGTRLTVL.

About this clone: A junction boundary mismatches the germline segment, possibly from a read error. V and J are TRBV18 and TRBJ1-2; no clear D gene. In germline, CDR1 is KGHSH, CDR2 LQKENI. The length of the CDR3 is 15 residues. CDR3 nucleotides: TGTGCCAGCTCACCACGAGGGCGGATAAACTACGGCTACACCTTC. The encoded protein is CASSPRGRINYGYTF.

The J gene is TRBJ2-3, the V gene TRBV24-1; the match to TRBD2 covers 8 bases. CDR3 length: 16 residues. Trimming removed 6 bases from V and 0 bases from J; junction bases left unmatched: 7. In germline, CDR1 is KGHDR, CDR2 SFDVKD. CDR3 nucleotides: TGTGCCACCAGTCTTACACGGGGGGGGAGCACAGATACGCAGTATTTT. It is translated as CATSLTRGGSTDTQYF.

This clone was seen only once. The CDR3 here is CASSMTGGGYTF. CDR3 coding DNA: TGTGCCAGTAGTATGACAGGGGGTGGCTACACCTTC. The V and J genes are TRBV19 and TRBJ1-2; 9 bases match TRBD1. CDR3 length: 12 residues. Germline CDR1 LNHDA, CDR2 SQIVND (reference sequence). V lost 3 bases, J lost 7 bases, and 0 bases stayed unmatched.

The chain couples TRBV28 to TRBJ2-3, with 9 bases lining up with TRBD2. Germline V gene lookup returns CDR1 MDHEN and CDR2 SYDVKM. Trimming removed 10 bases from V and 3 bases from J; junction bases left unmatched: 5. The CDR3 spans 13 residues. The CDR3 nucleotides are TGTGCCACCCTAACTAGCGGGACAGATACGCAGTATTTT. Its translation: CATLTSGTDTQYF. The full variable domain, completed using reference TRBV28 and TRBJ2-3, is DVKVTQSSRYLVKRTGEKVFLECVQDMDHENMFWYRQDPGLGLRLIYFSYDVKMKEKGDIPEGYSVSREKKERFSLILESASTNQTSMYLCATLTSGTDTQYFGPGTRLTVL.